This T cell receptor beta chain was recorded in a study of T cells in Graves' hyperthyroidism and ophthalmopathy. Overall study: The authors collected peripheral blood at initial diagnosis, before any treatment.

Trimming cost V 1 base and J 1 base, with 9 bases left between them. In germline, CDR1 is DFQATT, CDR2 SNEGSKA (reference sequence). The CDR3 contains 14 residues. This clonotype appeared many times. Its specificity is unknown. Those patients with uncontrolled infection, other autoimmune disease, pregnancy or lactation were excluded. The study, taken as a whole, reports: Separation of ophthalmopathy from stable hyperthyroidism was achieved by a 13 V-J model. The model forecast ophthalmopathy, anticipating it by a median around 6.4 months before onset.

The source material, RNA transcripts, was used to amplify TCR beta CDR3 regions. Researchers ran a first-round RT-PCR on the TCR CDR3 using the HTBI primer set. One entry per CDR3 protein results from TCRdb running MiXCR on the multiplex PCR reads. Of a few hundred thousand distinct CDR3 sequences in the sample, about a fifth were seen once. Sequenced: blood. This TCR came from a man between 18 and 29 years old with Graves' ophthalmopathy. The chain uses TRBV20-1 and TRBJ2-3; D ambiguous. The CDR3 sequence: CSARVSEGTDTQYF. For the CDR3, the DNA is TGCAGTGCTAGAGTGAGCGAGGGCACAGATACGCAGTATTTT.